This entry is about one TCR beta chain. J lost 5 bases, V lost 5 bases, and 13 bases had no gene match. This CDR3 has 17 residues. CDR1 SGHNT and CDR2 YENEEA come from the germline V gene. Libraries were prepared by immunoSEQ multiplex PCR; TCRdb keeps only in-frame clonotypes and omits some of them. The sample contains 20,000 to 30,000 clones, about four fifths of which appear only once. The data belong to a study of preoperative IRX-2 immunotherapy in early breast cancer. Treatment described: preoperative locoregional IRX-2 cytokine immunotherapy. Samples came from a phase Ib trial of preoperative locoregional IRX-2 cytokine immunotherapy.

This clonotype was sampled from a human donor with breast cancer. The material sequenced was lymph node tissue, taken before IRX-2 immunotherapy. The chain recombines TRBV11-3 with TRBJ2-5; 11 bases map to TRBD2. The CDR3 sequence is CASSPGVASGGWETQYF. The CDR3 DNA sequence: TGTGCCAGCAGCCCCGGAGTCGCTAGCGGGGGGTGGGAGACCCAGTACTTC.